Shown below are 25 T cell receptor beta chains from a single sample sequenced in a study of cytomegalovirus exposure and HLA in healthy donors. PCR primers comprised 60 Vbeta and 13 Jbeta primers. Produced via immunoSEQ multiplex PCR; TCRdb's table is partial and in-frame only. The sample has 150,000 to 200,000 clones, around four fifths seen once. Sequenced sample: PBMCs. These TCRs come from a woman in her 40s in good health and CMV-seronegative.

CDR3 coding DNA: TGTGCCAGTAGTACAGGGGATCTGTATGGCTACACCTTC. It yields the protein CASSTGDLYGYTF. The V gene is TRBV19, the J gene TRBJ1-2, with a weak D call TRBD1 (6 bases). The CDR3 consists of 13 residues. Trimming stripped 4 bases from V and 5 bases from J, with 11 bases between. Germline V gene sequence: CDR1 LNHDA, CDR2 SQIVND (reference sequence).

The rearrangement links TRBV19 to TRBJ1-6, with D possibly being TRBD1 (6 bases). The germline V and J ends were trimmed by 5 bases and 8 bases, with 13 bases remaining between them. The CDR3 has 14 residues. The germline V gene has CDR1 LNHDA and CDR2 SQIVND (reference sequence). CDR3 nucleotide sequence: TGTGCCAGTAGTTGGGGGCCCGCTTATTCACCCCTCCACTTT. Amino acid sequence: CASSWGPAYSPLHF.

The rearrangement links TRBV11-2 to TRBJ2-7; weak D call: TRBD1 (8 bases). The germline V gene encodes CDR1 SGHAT and CDR2 FQNNGV. Trimming pared 3 bases from V and 4 bases from J, leaving 13 bases between. CDR3 length: 14 amino acids. The CDR3 protein is CASSFTGGEYEQYV. The CDR3 DNA reads TGTGCCAGCAGCTTTACAGGGGGGGAATACGAGCAGTACGTC.

The V gene is TRBV4-1, the J gene TRBJ2-3; TRBD2 agrees at 12 bases. V was clipped by 0 bases and J by 4 bases; unmatched bases: 5. Germline assignment: CDR1 MGHRA and CDR2 YSYEKL. This CDR3 region has 17 residues. The CDR3 reads CASSQDAGLAGPDTQYF. DNA of the CDR3: TGCGCCAGCAGCCAAGATGCGGGACTAGCGGGTCCAGATACGCAGTATTTT.

The CDR3 nucleotides read TGTGCCAGCAGTTCTGGGCAGGGTCAAGAGACCCAGTACTTC. Encoded protein: CASSSGQGQETQYF. The rearrangement links TRBV28 to TRBJ2-5; D might be TRBD1 (5 bases). Germline V gene sequence: CDR1 MDHEN, CDR2 SYDVKM. V was shortened by 4 bases and J by 2 bases, with 11 bases between the two germline ends. CDR3 length: 14 amino acids.

The rearrangement uses TRBV18 and TRBJ2-7; 9 nucleotides align to TRBD2. V dropped 2 bases and J dropped 3; count of bases not matched to a gene: 8. CDR1 is KGHSH and CDR2 is LQKENI in the germline V gene. The length of the CDR3 is 16 residues. The DNA of the CDR3 is TGTGCCAGCTCACCAAGCGGCGGGAGGGCCAGCTACGAGCAGTACGTC. Its translation: CASSPSGGRASYEQYV.

The chain employs TRBV7-9 and TRBJ2-3, with 9 bases matching TRBD2. The germline gives CDR1 SEHNR, CDR2 FQNEAQ (reference sequence). The ends lost 5 bases at V and 5 bases at J; junction bases unmatched: 2. This CDR3 contains 13 residues. CDR3 sequence reads: CASSHSGRDTQYF. Here the CDR3 DNA reads TGTGCCAGCAGCCATAGCGGGAGAGATACGCAGTATTTT.

V gene TRBV30 combines with J gene TRBJ2-1; 11 bases are shared with TRBD2. CDR1 and CDR2 from the germline V gene are GTSNPN and SVGIG (reference sequence). The CDR3 contains 15 residues. The CDR3 DNA sequence: TGTGCGTCACGCACGACTAGCGGGATTTACAATGAGCAGTTCTTC. Translation gives CASRTTSGIYNEQFF.

The chain couples TRBV9 to TRBJ1-1, with D tentatively TRBD1 (6 bases). The CDR3 totals 14 residues. Trimming cost V 5 bases and J 2 bases, with 13 bases left between them. Germline CDR1 SGDLS, CDR2 YYNGEE. The CDR3: CASSVGQRNTEAFF. The CDR3 DNA follows: TGTGCCAGCAGTGTTGGACAGAGAAACACTGAAGCTTTCTTT.

This rearrangement joins TRBV5-1 to TRBJ2-6; D may be TRBD2 (5 bases). Trimming pared 0 bases from V and 2 bases from J, leaving 9 bases between. Germline V gene sequence: CDR1 SGHRS, CDR2 YFSETQ. The CDR3 spans 16 residues. The CDR3 region has the DNA TGCGCCAGCAGCTTGGAAGCGGTTGCTGGGGCCAACGTCCTGACTTTC. It codes for CASSLEAVAGANVLTF.

The chain couples TRBV18 to TRBJ1-2; the D is unclear. Germline V gene sequence: CDR1 KGHSH, CDR2 LQKENI. V lost 4 bases and J 4 bases, leaving 16 bases between the germline ends. The CDR3 is 15 amino acids. CDR3 residues: CASSRREGHLYGYTF. Here the CDR3 DNA reads TGTGCCAGCTCACGCCGGGAGGGCCATCTCTATGGCTACACCTTC.

This clone was observed a few times. As DNA, the CDR3 is TGTGCCAGCAGACCTCCGGGACTAGCGGGAGTGCTGTACTTC. It is translated as CASRPPGLAGVLYF. The V and J genes are TRBV6-5 and TRBJ2-7, with 14 nucleotides matching TRBD2. Germline CDR1 reads MNHEY; CDR2 reads SVGAGI. The CDR3 spans 14 residues. The trim removed 6 bases at V and 12 bases at J, leaving 10 bases unmatched.

This sequence joins TRBV7-2 and TRBJ2-7, with TRBD2 identical over 11 bases. V lost 0 bases to trimming and J lost 6 bases; unmatched junction nucleotides: 4. CDR3 length: 15 residues. Germline V gives CDR1 SGHTA, CDR2 FQGNSA. CDR3 amino acids: CASSLAPGTSGEQYF. The CDR3 coding sequence is TGTGCCAGCAGCTTAGCTCCAGGGACTAGCGGCGAGCAGTACTTC.

The V and J genes are TRBV10-3 and TRBJ2-1, with 11 bases fitting TRBD2. Germline CDR1 and CDR2: ENHRY and SYGVKD. Unmatched junction bases numbered 9, after V lost 0 bases and J lost 5 bases. There are 18 residues in the CDR3. The CDR3 loop is CAISESTASGRLNNEQFF. CDR3 coding DNA: TGTGCCATCAGTGAGTCGACGGCTAGCGGGAGGTTGAACAATGAGCAGTTCTTC.

V gene TRBV7-2 combines with J gene TRBJ2-2; no clear D. The V gene's germline CDR1 is SGHTA and CDR2 FQGNSA. The CDR3 is made up of 12 amino acids. Deletions cut 5 bases from V and 6 bases from J, with 7 bases between. CDR3 DNA: TGTGCCAGCAGCCCACCAGCCGGGGAGCTGTTTTTT. This gives the protein CASSPPAGELFF.

V usage is TRBV27 and J usage is TRBJ1-2; 8 bases agree with TRBD1. Germline V gene sequence: CDR1 MNHEY, CDR2 SMNVEV (reference sequence). Germline trimming cut 0 bases from V and 6 bases from J; bases unmatched to any gene: 12. There are 17 residues in the CDR3. DNA for the CDR3: TGTGCCAGCAGTTTATCCCTGGACAGGGCCACACATGATGGCTACACCTTC. It codes for CASSLSLDRATHDGYTF.

The chain uses TRBV5-4 and TRBJ2-3; D ambiguous. The CDR3 runs 17 residues. Germline-derived CDR1 and CDR2 are SGHNT and YYREEE (reference sequence). The ends were cut back, 4 bases at V and 4 bases at J, with 22 bases in the middle. The CDR3 DNA reads as TGTGCCAGCAGCCCAAGGCCGAACGGAGCCCCCCCAGATACGCAGTATTTT. This codes for CASSPRPNGAPPDTQYF.

For the CDR3, the DNA is TGTGCCACCAGCAGAGGTCAGGGGGCTAACGGTGGCTACACCTTC. This sequence encodes CATSRGQGANGGYTF. The V gene is TRBV15, the J gene TRBJ1-2; 8 positions agree with TRBD1. CDR1 LNHNV and CDR2 YYDKDF come from the germline V gene (reference sequence). Trimming removed 1 base from V and 7 bases from J; junction bases left unmatched: 8. The CDR3 consists of 15 residues. The whole variable domain, remainder taken from reference TRBV15 and TRBJ1-2, is DAMVIQNPRYQVTQFGKPVTLSCSQTLNHNVMYWYQQKSSQAPKLLFHYYDKDFNNEADTPDNFQSRRPNTSFCFLDIRSPGLGDTAMYLCATSRGQGANGGYTFGSGTRLTVV.

This chain connects TRBV11-3 to TRBJ2-7, with TRBD2 identical over 8 bases. Germline-derived CDR1 and CDR2 are SGHNT and YENEEA. The V gene end was trimmed by 5 bases and the J gene end by 1 base; junction bases not matched to a gene: 7. The CDR3 has 15 amino acids. In nucleotides, the CDR3 is TGTGCCAGCAGCGTTCTAGGCGGGAGGTCCTACGAGCAGTACTTC. Translated: CASSVLGGRSYEQYF.

This chain connects TRBV15 to TRBJ1-3; D gene ambiguous. V lost 5 bases, J lost 2 bases, and 16 bases lay in between. Germline loops: CDR1 LNHNV, CDR2 YYDKDF (reference sequence). There are 16 residues in the CDR3. CDR3 amino acids: CATSSHPANTGNTIYF. CDR3 sequence (DNA): TGTGCCACCAGCTCCCACCCTGCGAATACTGGAAACACCATATATTTT.

As for this clone: Other nucleotide sequences from this sample produce the same CDR3. CDR3 protein: CPGCGVWGIYGYTF. In DNA form, the CDR3 reads TGCCCGGGGTGCGGGGTGTGGGGTATATATGGCTACACCTTC. This sequence joins TRBV21-1 and TRBJ1-2. TRBV21-1 is reported as a pseudogene. The CDR3 spans 14 residues.

The rearrangement joins TRBV7-2 to TRBJ2-5; no firm D call. Germline lookup yields CDR1 SGHTA and CDR2 FQGNSA. With 1 base removed from V and 2 bases from J, the gap between germline ends came to 8 bases. CDR3 length equals 14 residues. In DNA, the CDR3 is TGTGCCAGCAGCTTAGGAGCCCTACAAGAGACCCAGTACTTC. Its protein is CASSLGALQETQYF.

J is TRBJ2-2 and V is TRBV7-2; a weak D match, TRBD2 (6 bases). The ends were cut back, 4 bases at V and 5 bases at J, with 23 bases in the middle. Germline CDR1 reads SGHTA; CDR2 reads FQGNSA. This CDR3 has 18 residues. CDR3 sequence: CASSSPPGGDSGTGELFF. The DNA for the CDR3 is TGTGCCAGCAGCTCGCCTCCCGGAGGCGACAGCGGGACCGGGGAGCTGTTTTTT. The variable domain in full, completed from reference TRBV7-2 and TRBJ2-2, reads GAGVSQSPSNKVTEKGKDVELRCDPISGHTALYWYRQSLGQGLEFLIYFQGNSAPDKSGLPSDRFSAERTGGSVSTLTIQRTQQEDSAVYLCASSSPPGGDSGTGELFFGEGSRLTVL.

The genes are TRBV11-2 and TRBJ1-2, with unresolved D. Between the trimmed V and J ends, which lost 4 bases and 0 bases, there was a span of 9 bases. This CDR3 contains 14 residues. In germline, CDR1 is SGHAT, CDR2 FQNNGV. The CDR3 reads CASSSHGSNYGYTF. The DNA for the CDR3 is TGTGCCAGCAGCTCTCACGGTTCTAACTATGGCTACACCTTC.

The chain couples TRBV30 to TRBJ2-1; D unclear. The CDR3 covers 11 residues. V lost 2 bases and J 6 bases, leaving 5 bases between the germline ends. Germline-derived CDR1 and CDR2 are GTSNPN and SVGIG (reference sequence). The CDR3 bases are TGTGCCTGGAGTCCTTCCAATGAGCAGTTCTTC. Its protein is CAWSPSNEQFF.